Listed here are 2 T cell receptor beta chains from one sample, sequenced in a study of blood T cell repertoires in COVID-19. Clones were read by immunoSEQ multiplex PCR, and TCRdb kept only the in-frame ones, dropping some. The table has 250,000 or so clones, about 88% seen once; the top ten hold around 6.3%. Sequenced: PBMCs or T cells enriched from blood (not recorded which). The receptors were sampled from a woman in her forties or fifties who had been exposed to COVID-19.

The chain employs TRBV7-2 and TRBJ2-5; perhaps TRBD2 as D (5 bases). CDR1 is SGHTA, CDR2 FQGNSA, per germline. The CDR3 contains 14 residues. The V gene lost 5 bases and the J gene lost 1 base, with 11 bases spanning the gap. The CDR3 protein is CASSPRLAQETQYF. CDR3 bases: TGTGCCAGCAGCCCACGTCTAGCCCAAGAGACCCAGTACTTC. Using reference TRBV7-2 and TRBJ2-5 for the parts outside the CDR3, the full variable domain is GAGVSQSPSNKVTEKGKDVELRCDPISGHTALYWYRQSLGQGLEFLIYFQGNSAPDKSGLPSDRFSAERTGGSVSTLTIQRTQQEDSAVYLCASSPRLAQETQYFGPGTRLLVL.

The V call is TRBV11-3, the J call TRBJ2-7; 16 bases fit TRBD2. With 5 bases clipped from V and 6 bases from J, the junction kept 7 bases outside the gene matches. The CDR3 is made up of 16 amino acids. Germline-derived CDR1 and CDR2 are SGHNT and YENEEA. CDR3 bases: TGTGCCAGCAGCATGGGACTAGCGGGGGGGCCATCCGAGCAGTACTTC. It is translated as CASSMGLAGGPSEQYF. The full variable domain, in which reference TRBV11-3 and TRBJ2-7 provide the parts outside the CDR3, is EAGVVQSPRYKIIEKKQPVAFWCNPISGHNTLYWYLQNLGQGPELLIRYENEEAVDDSQLPKDRFSAERLKGVDSTLKIQPAELGDSAVYLCASSMGLAGGPSEQYFGPGTRLTVT.